This T cell receptor (beta chain) was profiled in a study of graft-versus-host responses after intestinal transplantation. Study-wide background: Recipients obtained multivisceral, liver-intestinal, or isolated intestinal transplants. General study findings and limits: Recipient-marrow GvH clones were detected, some having first appeared in ileum or blood.

Germline V CDR1 and CDR2: SNHLY, FYNNEI. V trimming: 1 base; J trimming: 2 bases; junction bases outside the gene matches: 4. This CDR3 region has 15 residues. This clone showed up just a few times. Profiled with immunoSEQ multiplex PCR; TCRdb holds only in-frame clones, not every one. The table lists about 14,000 clones, 30% to 40% of them singletons. The culture paired approximately 200,000 irradiated violet-dye-labeled stimulators with approximately 200,000 CFSE-labeled responders. Post-reaction sorting isolated proliferating CFSE-low CD3+CD4+ and CD3+CD8+ responders. The sample here was alloreactive CD8+ T cells from a mixed lymphocyte reaction culture, taken before intestinal transplant. Subset noted: CFSE-low proliferating T cells sorted from roughly 6-day pre-transplant mixed lymphocyte reaction (GvH or HvG direction). The sequence came from a human patient who received an intestinal transplant. This chain uses TRBV2 with TRBJ2-7; 8 bases are shared with TRBD1. CDR3 sequence: CASSEGTGWTYEQYF. DNA of the CDR3: TGTGCCAGCAGTGAAGGGACAGGGTGGACCTACGAGCAGTACTTC.